Listed here are 10 T cell receptor beta chains from one sample, sequenced in a study of blood T cell repertoires in COVID-19. Some clones are missing from TCRdb's copy, which holds only in-frame ones; the method was immunoSEQ multiplex PCR. The sample has 300,000 to 450,000 clones, 81% seen once. The sequenced sample was peripheral blood. The receptors come from a human donor with acute or convalescent COVID-19. The donor label of this sample is uncertain.

The chain links TRBV12-5 to TRBJ1-1, with 7 bases matching TRBD1. CDR3 length equals 15 residues. CDR1 is LGHNT, CDR2 FRNRAP, per germline. Unmatched junction bases numbered 9, after V lost 2 bases and J lost 6 bases. The CDR3 protein is CASGLRSTGFPEAFF. The CDR3 coding sequence is TGTGCTAGTGGTTTGAGGTCGACAGGGTTCCCTGAAGCTTTCTTT.

The V and J genes are TRBV4-2 and TRBJ2-4, with 13 nucleotides matching TRBD2. The CDR3 is made up of 17 amino acids. The V gene end was trimmed by 4 bases and the J gene end by 5 bases; junction bases not matched to a gene: 8. Germline V CDR1 and CDR2: LGHNA, YNFKEQ. The CDR3 sequence: CASSPGTSGAKQNIQYF. The CDR3 nucleotides are TGTGCCAGCAGCCCCGGGACTAGCGGGGCAAAACAAAACATTCAGTACTTC.

The chain joins TRBV29-1 to TRBJ2-5; perhaps TRBD2 as D (7 bases). Per the germline V gene, CDR1 is SQVTM and CDR2 is ANQGSEA. This CDR3 is built from 11 residues. The V and J ends lost 5 bases and 7 bases respectively, with 11 bases between them. CDR3 loop: CSVYREGTQYF. In DNA form, the CDR3 reads TGCAGCGTTTACAGGGAGGGGACCCAGTACTTC.

The chain couples TRBV19 to TRBJ1-2; 7 bases map to TRBD1. V shed 5 bases and J 4 bases; nucleotides not matched to a gene: 4. The CDR3 length is 13 residues. CDR1 is LNHDA, CDR2 SQIVND, per germline (reference sequence). The CDR3 coding sequence is TGTGCCAGTAGTCCCAGGGGGGCCTATGGCTACACCTTC. Residues: CASSPRGAYGYTF.

The chain recombines TRBV9 with TRBJ2-3; 7 bases map to TRBD2. Germline assignment: CDR1 SGDLS and CDR2 YYNGEE. V lost 0 bases, J lost 0 bases, and 1 base stayed unmatched. There are 15 residues in the CDR3. CDR3 bases: TGTGCCAGCAGCGTAGTTAGCGGGAGCACAGATACGCAGTATTTT. The encoded protein is CASSVVSGSTDTQYF.

This chain connects TRBV3-1 (or the pseudogene TRBV3-2) to TRBJ1-1, with a tentative D call TRBD1 (5 bases). The CDR3 has 15 amino acids. Germline-derived CDR1 and CDR2 are LGHDT and YNNKEL (reference sequence). V shed 4 bases and J shed 11 bases, with 23 bases lying between them. The CDR3 DNA sequence: TGTGCCAGCAGCCCGAGTCCGGGACTCCTCCGAGCGGCTTTCTTT. Its translation is CASSPSPGLLRAAFF.

The DNA for the CDR3 is TGTGCCACCAGCAGAGATTCGGTCTCTAGCGAGGACCAAGAGACCCAGTACTTC. Encoded protein: CATSRDSVSSEDQETQYF. The chain combines TRBV15 with TRBJ2-5; D perhaps matches TRBD2 (6 bases). The CDR3 covers 18 residues. V was cut by 0 bases and J by 0 bases, with 17 bases left in between. Per germline, CDR1 LNHNV and CDR2 YYDKDF (reference sequence).

The CDR3 region has the DNA TGTGCCAGCAGTGAAGTGCTAGCGGGGGAGCAGTACTTC. Translating gives CASSEVLAGEQYF. The chain recombines TRBV6-1 with TRBJ2-7; TRBD2 matches at 9 bases. Per the germline V gene, CDR1 is MNHNS and CDR2 is SASEGT. Losses at the gene ends were 1 base for V and 7 bases for J; bases not matched to a gene: 2. CDR3 length equals 13 residues.

The V gene is TRBV27, the J gene TRBJ1-2; D perhaps matches TRBD1 (5 bases). The CDR3 loop spans 17 amino acids. The germline V and J ends were trimmed by 2 bases and 7 bases, with 23 bases remaining between them. CDR1 MNHEY and CDR2 SMNVEV come from the germline V gene (reference sequence). The CDR3 loop reads CASSLRPQEGRMGGYTF. The DNA of the CDR3 is TGTGCCAGCAGTTTAAGACCCCAGGAGGGGAGGATGGGTGGCTACACCTTC.

This chain links TRBV7-7 with TRBJ2-5; D perhaps matches TRBD2 (6 bases). CDR3 length equals 15 residues. Between the trimmed V and J ends, which lost 0 bases and 5 bases, there was a span of 13 bases. CDR1 is SSHAT and CDR2 is FNYEAQ in the germline V gene (reference sequence). The chain's CDR3 is CASSLARGRVETQYF. The CDR3 nucleotides are TGTGCCAGCAGCTTAGCGCGGGGCAGGGTGGAGACCCAGTACTTC.